This is a list of T cell receptor beta chains from one sample in a study of neurological immune-mediated disorders. TCRdb recomputed calls from the 5' RACE reads with MiXCR, one row per CDR3 protein. The sample records some 86,000 distinct CDR3 sequences, around 2.6% being singletons. The sample comprised PBMCs. These receptors originate from a woman under 40 with multiple sclerosis. The CDR3 runs from the conserved cysteine through the conserved F or W. D genes are given only for firm matches. The size of a clone is reported for some rows only, either as once, few or many, or as a class for expanded clones.

TRBD1	many	TRBV5-1	TRBJ1-4	CASSGGRDRGEKLFF	TGCGCCAGCAGCGGAGGACGGGACAGGGGTGAAAAACTGTTTTTT
-	-	TRBV5-1	TRBJ2-1	CASTGIRNSHNEQFF	TGCGCCAGTACGGGGATCAGGAACTCACACAATGAGCAGTTCTTC
TRBD2	many	TRBV7-2	TRBJ2-7	CASSLGGTSGTYEQYF	TGTGCCAGCAGCTTAGGAGGGACTAGCGGTACCTACGAGCAGTACTTC
-	many	TRBV5-6	TRBJ2-7	CASLAWTLSYEQYF	TGTGCCAGCCTAGCGTGGACCCTCTCCTACGAGCAGTACTTC
-	many	TRBV7-2	TRBJ2-1	CASSLGPRFASRKNEQFF	TGTGCCAGCAGCTTAGGCCCACGATTCGCTAGTCGGAAAAATGAGCAGTTCTTC
-	many	TRBV19	TRBJ2-7	CASSIQGSAYEQYF	TGTGCCAGTAGTATTCAGGGATCAGCCTACGAGCAGTACTTC
-	many	TRBV6-5	TRBJ2-7	CASMGRGAGSYEQYF	TGTGCCAGCATGGGACGGGGGGCCGGCTCCTACGAGCAGTACTTC
TRBD2	many	TRBV5-1	TRBJ2-2	CASSLRGWMGGETSGITGELFF	TGCGCCAGCAGCTTGAGAGGCTGGATGGGAGGCGAGACTAGCGGGATAACCGGGGAGCTGTTTTTT
-	many	TRBV14	TRBJ2-5	CASRQAGETQYF	TGTGCCAGCAGACAAGCAGGAGAGACCCAGTACTTC
TRBD2	-	TRBV13	TRBJ2-5	CASSNWTSGKETQYF	TGTGCCAGCAGCAACTGGACTAGCGGTAAAGAGACCCAGTACTTC
TRBD1	many	TRBV20-1	TRBJ1-2	CSALDRNRGADGYTF	TGCAGTGCCCTAGATAGGAACAGGGGCGCCGATGGCTACACCTTC
-	many	TRBV4-3	TRBJ2-1	CASSPTRLRYNEQFF	TGCGCCAGCAGCCCTACTAGGTTAAGGTACAATGAGCAGTTCTTC
TRBD1	many	TRBV6-2/TRBV6-3	TRBJ2-1	CASSYSGTGGNNEQFF	TGTGCCAGCAGTTACTCGGGGACAGGGGGAAACAATGAGCAGTTCTTC
TRBD2	many	TRBV20-1	TRBJ2-1	CSARPLAGVLNEQFF	TGCAGTGCTAGGCCTCTAGCGGGAGTCTTAAATGAGCAGTTCTTC
-	many	TRBV5-4	TRBJ1-1	CASSLTPSPRPEAFF	TGTGCCAGCAGCTTGACCCCTTCCCCAAGACCTGAAGCTTTCTTT
-	many	TRBV28	TRBJ1-1	CASSFADGTVEAFF	TGTGCCAGCAGTTTCGCGGACGGTACAGTTGAAGCTTTCTTT
TRBD2	many	TRBV29-1	TRBJ2-3	CSAVGTSGLRPTPSTDTQYF	TGCAGCGCCGTGGGGACTAGCGGGCTTCGGCCGACTCCTTCCACAGATACGCAGTATTTT
TRBD2	many	TRBV4-3	TRBJ2-3	CASSQELAGADTQYF	TGCGCCAGCAGCCAAGAATTAGCGGGAGCAGATACGCAGTATTTT
-	many	TRBV25-1	TRBJ1-6	CASSSSYNSPLHF	TGTGCCAGCAGTAGCTCCTATAATTCACCCCTCCACTTT
-	many	TRBV7-2	TRBJ1-3	CASSSRGGNTIYF	TGTGCCAGCAGCTCAAGAGGAGGAAACACCATATATTTT
TRBD2	many	TRBV25-1	TRBJ2-5	CASSEVRLAGAETQYF	TGTGCCAGCAGTGAAGTTCGACTAGCGGGAGCAGAGACCCAGTACTTC
-	many	TRBV5-1	TRBJ2-7	CASTFGTGPFSEQYF	TGCGCCAGCACTTTCGGGACTGGTCCTTTTTCCGAGCAGTACTTC
-	many	TRBV7-2	TRBJ1-5	CASSRQGNQPQHF	TGTGCCAGCAGCCGACAGGGCAATCAGCCCCAGCATTTT
TRBD1	many	TRBV5-1	TRBJ2-7	CASQKSGGFDEQYF	TGCGCCAGCCAGAAATCAGGGGGCTTCGACGAGCAGTACTTC
TRBD1	many	TRBV24-1	TRBJ2-4	CATSDSGTGKNIQYF	TGTGCCACCAGTGATTCCGGGACAGGGAAAAACATTCAGTACTTC
TRBD2	many	TRBV7-2	TRBJ2-5	CASRATSAETQYF	TGTGCCAGCAGGGCCACTAGCGCTGAGACCCAGTACTTC
TRBD2	many	TRBV7-9	TRBJ2-4	CASSSESREGTKNIQYF	TGTGCCAGCAGCTCCGAATCGCGGGAGGGAACCAAAAACATTCAGTACTTC
-	many	TRBV28	TRBJ1-6	CASSFRFSPLHF	TGTGCCAGCAGTTTTAGGTTCTCACCCCTCCACTTT
-	many	TRBV28	TRBJ1-1	CASKRKGMNTEAFF	TGTGCCAGCAAGAGGAAGGGGATGAACACTGAAGCTTTCTTT
-	many	TRBV6-5	TRBJ1-1	CASSYVRAGGNTEAFF	TGTGCCAGCAGTTACGTGAGGGCGGGGGGGAACACTGAAGCTTTCTTT
TRBD2	many	TRBV20-1	TRBJ2-1	CSARDWTSSYNEQFF	TGCAGTGCTAGAGATTGGACTAGCTCCTACAATGAGCAGTTCTTC
-	many	TRBV6-6	TRBJ2-7	CASSYGGPAETSYEQYF	TGTGCCAGCAGTTACGGGGGACCAGCGGAAACCTCCTACGAGCAGTACTTC
TRBD1	many	TRBV9	TRBJ2-3	CASSSRQGATDTQYF	TGTGCCAGCAGCTCCCGACAGGGGGCCACAGATACGCAGTATTTT
-	many	TRBV6-5	TRBJ2-7	CASSYSGAESFEQYF	TGTGCCAGCAGTTACTCCGGAGCGGAGAGTTTCGAGCAGTACTTC
-	many	TRBV5-5	TRBJ2-5	CASSQGGNWAETQYF	TGTGCCAGCAGCCAGGGCGGTAATTGGGCAGAGACCCAGTACTTC
-	many	TRBV7-2	TRBJ1-4	CASSLSGPEKLFF	TGTGCCAGCAGCTTATCAGGGCCCGAAAAACTGTTTTTT
-	many	TRBV5-1	TRBJ2-7	CASSWGATGGEQYF	TGCGCCAGCAGCTGGGGGGCCACGGGTGGGGAGCAGTACTTC